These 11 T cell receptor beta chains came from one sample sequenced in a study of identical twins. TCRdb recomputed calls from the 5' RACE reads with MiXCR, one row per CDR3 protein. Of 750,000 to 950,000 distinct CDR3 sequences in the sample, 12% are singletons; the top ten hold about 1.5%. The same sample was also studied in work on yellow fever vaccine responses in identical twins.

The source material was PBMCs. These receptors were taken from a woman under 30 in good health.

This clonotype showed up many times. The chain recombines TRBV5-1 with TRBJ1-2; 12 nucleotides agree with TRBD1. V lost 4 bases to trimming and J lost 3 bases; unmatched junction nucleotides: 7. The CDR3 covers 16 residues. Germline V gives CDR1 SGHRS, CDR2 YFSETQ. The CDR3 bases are TGCGCCAGCAGCAAGACCGGGACAGGGGGCGACTATGGCTACACCTTC. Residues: CASSKTGTGGDYGYTF.

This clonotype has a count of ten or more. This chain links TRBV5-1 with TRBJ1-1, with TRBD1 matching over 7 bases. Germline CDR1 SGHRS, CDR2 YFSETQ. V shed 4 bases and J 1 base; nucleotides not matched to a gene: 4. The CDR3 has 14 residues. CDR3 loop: CASSSPGGNTEAFF. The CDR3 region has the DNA TGCGCCAGCAGCAGCCCAGGGGGGAACACTGAAGCTTTCTTT.

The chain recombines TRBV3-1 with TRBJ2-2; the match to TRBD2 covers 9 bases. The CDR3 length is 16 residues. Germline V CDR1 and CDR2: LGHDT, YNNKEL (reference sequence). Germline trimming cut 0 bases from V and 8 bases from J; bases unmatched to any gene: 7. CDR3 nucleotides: TGTGCCAGCAGCCAAGATCCCCCGGGACTAGCTGGGGAGCTGTTTTTT. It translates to CASSQDPPGLAGELFF.

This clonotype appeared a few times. This CDR3 is CASSRPDRDSGNTIYF. The CDR3 coding sequence is TGTGCCAGCAGTCGACCCGACAGAGACTCTGGAAACACCATATATTTT. The chain recombines TRBV28 with TRBJ1-3; D perhaps matches TRBD1 (5 bases). V lost 5 bases and J lost 0, with 14 bases in between. Germline CDR1 reads MDHEN; CDR2 reads SYDVKM. The CDR3 consists of 16 residues.

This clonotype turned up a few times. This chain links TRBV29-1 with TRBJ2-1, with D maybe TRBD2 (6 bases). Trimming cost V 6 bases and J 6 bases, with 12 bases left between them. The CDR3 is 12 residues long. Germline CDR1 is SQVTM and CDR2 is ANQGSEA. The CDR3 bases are TGCAGCGTCCTCCGAGCGGGCAATGAGCAGTTCTTC. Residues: CSVLRAGNEQFF.

CDR3 nucleotides: TGCGCCAGCAGCCTCCCTTCGGGACAGGCTAAGAACACTGAAGCTTTCTTT. Encoded protein: CASSLPSGQAKNTEAFF. This sequence joins TRBV5-1 and TRBJ1-1; TRBD1 aligns across 8 bases. Looked up from germline, CDR1 is SGHRS and CDR2 is YFSETQ. The V segment lost 4 bases and the J segment 1 base; nucleotides outside the gene matches: 12. The CDR3 covers 17 residues.

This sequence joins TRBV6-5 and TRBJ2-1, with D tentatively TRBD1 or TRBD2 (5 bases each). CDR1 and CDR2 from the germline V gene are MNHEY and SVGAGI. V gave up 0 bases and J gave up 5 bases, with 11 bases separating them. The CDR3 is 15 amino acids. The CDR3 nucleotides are TGTGCCAGCAGTTACTCGGGGGTCAGCCACAATGAGCAGTTCTTC. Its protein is CASSYSGVSHNEQFF.

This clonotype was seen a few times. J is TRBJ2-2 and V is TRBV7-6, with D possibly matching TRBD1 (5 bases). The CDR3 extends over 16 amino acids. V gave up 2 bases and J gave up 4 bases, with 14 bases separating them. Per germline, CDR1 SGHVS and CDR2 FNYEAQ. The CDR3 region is CASSLTVGAVTGELFF. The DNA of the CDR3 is TGTGCCAGCAGCTTAACCGTAGGGGCAGTCACCGGGGAGCTGTTTTTT.

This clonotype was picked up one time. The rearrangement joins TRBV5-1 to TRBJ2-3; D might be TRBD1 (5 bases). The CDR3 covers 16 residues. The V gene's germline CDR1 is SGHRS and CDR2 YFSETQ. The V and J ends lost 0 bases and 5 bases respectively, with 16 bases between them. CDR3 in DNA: TGCGCCAGCAGCTTGGGGGGCCAGGGTGCCGTAGATACGCAGTATTTT. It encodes CASSLGGQGAVDTQYF. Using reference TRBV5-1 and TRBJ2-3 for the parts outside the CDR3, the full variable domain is KAGVTQTPRYLIKTRGQQVTLSCSPISGHRSVSWYQQTPGQGLQFLFEYFSETQRNKGNFPGRFSGRQFSNSRSEMNVSTLELGDSALYLCASSLGGQGAVDTQYFGPGTRLTVL.

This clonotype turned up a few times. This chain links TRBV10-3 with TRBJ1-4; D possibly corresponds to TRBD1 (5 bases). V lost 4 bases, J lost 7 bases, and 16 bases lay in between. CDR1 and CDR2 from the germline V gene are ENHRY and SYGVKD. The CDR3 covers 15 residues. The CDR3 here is CAISASGGRGEKLFF. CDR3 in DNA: TGTGCCATCAGTGCAAGTGGGGGTCGTGGTGAAAAACTGTTTTTT.

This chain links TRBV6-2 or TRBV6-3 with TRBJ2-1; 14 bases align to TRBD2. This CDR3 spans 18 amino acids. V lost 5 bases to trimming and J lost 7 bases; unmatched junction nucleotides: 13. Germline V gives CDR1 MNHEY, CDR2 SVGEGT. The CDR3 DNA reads TGTGCCAGCAGTCTCGGGACTAGCGGGAGTTTTTGGGGAAATGAGCAGTTCTTC. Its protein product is CASSLGTSGSFWGNEQFF.